These 25 T cell receptor beta chains came from one sample sequenced in a study of blood T cell repertoires in COVID-19. Libraries were prepared by immunoSEQ multiplex PCR; TCRdb keeps only in-frame clonotypes and omits some of them. The profile shows around 36,000 clones, 80% to 90% of them singletons. The sequencing input was peripheral blood. The receptors shown here come from a man aged 50 to 60 with acute or convalescent COVID-19.

The chain has TRBV7-9 and TRBJ1-2; 7 bases match TRBD1. The CDR3 totals 13 residues. V lost 5 bases and J lost 7; bases outside the gene matches: 7. The germline CDR1 and CDR2 sequences are SEHNR and FQNEAQ (reference sequence). CDR3 coding DNA: TGTGCCAGCAGCCGAATCGACAGGGCTGGCTACACCTTC. It encodes CASSRIDRAGYTF.

This rearrangement joins TRBV6-1 to TRBJ2-5, with 10 bases aligning to TRBD1. The V gene end was trimmed by 0 bases and the J gene end by 5 bases; junction bases not matched to a gene: 3. The CDR3 consists of 15 residues. Germline loops: CDR1 MNHNS, CDR2 SASEGT. The CDR3 bases are TGTGCCAGCAGTGAAGCCGGGACAGGGGAGGAGACCCAGTACTTC. Translated: CASSEAGTGEETQYF.

The chain has TRBV16 and TRBJ1-1, with D uncertain. V was clipped by 4 bases and J by 5 bases, with 11 bases between them. The CDR3 totals 13 residues. Looked up from germline, CDR1 is KGHSY and CDR2 is FQNENV. The CDR3 sequence is CASSRGIGTEAFF. The CDR3 coding sequence is TGTGCCAGCAGCCGAGGTATAGGAACTGAAGCTTTCTTT.

V and J are TRBV9 and TRBJ2-3; 10 bases are shared with TRBD2. Trimming at V came to 7 bases and at J to 3 bases, leaving 8 bases not matched to a gene. The length of the CDR3 is 15 residues. Germline CDR1 and CDR2: SGDLS and YYNGEE. CDR3 in DNA: TGTGCCAGCGGAGCGGGGGGGCCGGGTACAGATACGCAGTATTTT. Its translation is CASGAGGPGTDTQYF.

V and J are TRBV19 and TRBJ2-1; D might be TRBD1 (6 bases). V lost 8 bases and J lost 2, with 16 bases in between. Germline lookup yields CDR1 LNHDA and CDR2 SQIVND (reference sequence). This CDR3 has 15 residues. This CDR3 is CASSQSDSPYNEQFF. As DNA, the CDR3 is TGTGCCAGTTCCCAATCGGACAGTCCCTACAATGAGCAGTTCTTC.

The CDR3 reads CASSIEPAGNQETQYF. In nucleotides, the CDR3 is TGTGCCAGTAGTATCGAACCAGCGGGGAATCAAGAGACCCAGTACTTC. The V call is TRBV19, the J call TRBJ2-5; 7 bases map to TRBD2. This CDR3 spans 16 amino acids. The ends lost 3 bases at V and 2 bases at J; junction bases unmatched: 9. Germline assignment: CDR1 LNHDA and CDR2 SQIVND (reference sequence).

This clone was observed a handful of times. The V gene is TRBV5-1, the J gene TRBJ2-2; 8 nucleotides align to TRBD1. The CDR3 runs 16 residues. The V and J ends lost 4 bases and 2 bases, in that order; junction bases with no gene match: 7. Germline V gene sequence: CDR1 SGHRS, CDR2 YFSETQ. CDR3 nucleotide sequence: TGCGCCAGCAGCCCGACAGGGGTCTCCAACACCGGGGAGCTGTTTTTT. Its protein product is CASSPTGVSNTGELFF. The full variable domain, with the rest looked up from reference TRBV5-1 and TRBJ2-2, is KAGVTQTPRYLIKTRGQQVTLSCSPISGHRSVSWYQQTPGQGLQFLFEYFSETQRNKGNFPGRFSGRQFSNSRSEMNVSTLELGDSALYLCASSPTGVSNTGELFFGEGSRLTVL.

This sequence joins TRBV9 and TRBJ1-4; 7 nucleotides line up with TRBD1. Germline values: CDR1 SGDLS, CDR2 YYNGEE. The CDR3 extends over 15 amino acids. The junction had 3 bases not matched to a gene; V was cut back by 4 bases and J by 0 bases. The CDR3 DNA reads TGTGCCAGCAGCCCCGGGACAGCAACTAATGAAAAACTGTTTTTT. This sequence encodes CASSPGTATNEKLFF.

V gene TRBV19 combines with J gene TRBJ1-5; 9 bases map to TRBD1. V shed 6 bases and J 4 bases; nucleotides not matched to a gene: 4. Germline V gene lookup returns CDR1 LNHDA and CDR2 SQIVND (reference sequence). CDR3 length: 14 amino acids. The CDR3 nucleotides are TGTGCCAGTAGGATGACAGGGGGGAATCAGCCCCAGCATTTT. Translating it yields CASRMTGGNQPQHF.

The chain employs TRBV3-1 (or the pseudogene TRBV3-2) and TRBJ2-1, with 11 bases fitting TRBD2. Germline CDR1 LGHDT, CDR2 YNNKEL (reference sequence). The V and J ends lost 0 bases and 3 bases, in that order; junction bases with no gene match: 1. There are 16 residues in the CDR3. The CDR3: CASSQETSGVYNEQFF. CDR3 DNA sequence: TGTGCCAGCAGCCAAGAGACTAGCGGGGTCTACAATGAGCAGTTCTTC.

The rearrangement links TRBV13 to TRBJ2-2, with D possibly TRBD1 on 6 matching bases. The CDR3 length is 16 residues. The V and J ends lost 6 bases and 4 bases respectively, with 18 bases between them. Germline V CDR1 and CDR2: PRHDT, FYEKMQ (reference sequence). This chain's CDR3 is CASRHRTARVTGELFF. For the CDR3, the DNA is TGTGCCAGCAGACACCGGACAGCCCGCGTCACCGGGGAGCTGTTTTTT.

This clone showed up just a few times. J is TRBJ1-5 and V is TRBV6-2 or TRBV6-3, with TRBD1 identical over 7 bases. The CDR3 totals 14 residues. Germline V gene lookup returns CDR1 MNHEY and CDR2 SVGEGT. Germline trimming cut 5 bases from V and 6 bases from J; bases unmatched to any gene: 7. CDR3 nucleotide sequence: TGTGCCAGCAGTAGGGGACAGTCGGTTCAGCCCCAGCATTTT. Its protein product is CASSRGQSVQPQHF.

The V call is TRBV28, the J call TRBJ1-4; TRBD1 matches 8 bases. Germline CDR1 reads MDHEN; CDR2 reads SYDVKM. V was pared by 7 bases and J by 1 base, with 8 bases of the junction left unmatched. The CDR3 is made up of 16 amino acids. The CDR3 nucleotides are TGTGCCAGCATCTCCCAGGGGGCGAAAACTAATGAAAAACTGTTTTTT. This gives the protein CASISQGAKTNEKLFF.

The chain links TRBV4-2 to TRBJ2-2; 10 nucleotides align to TRBD2. The CDR3 is made up of 15 amino acids. CDR1 is LGHNA and CDR2 is YNFKEQ in the germline V gene. The J segment lost 1 base and the V segment lost 5 bases, leaving 1 base of the junction unmatched. The DNA for the CDR3 is TGTGCCAGCAGCTGGACTAGCGGGAACACCGGGGAGCTGTTTTTT. Protein product: CASSWTSGNTGELFF.

V and J are TRBV5-1 and TRBJ1-2; 7 bases line up with TRBD1. J lost 7 bases, V lost 0 bases, and 6 bases had no gene match. The CDR3 consists of 14 residues. Germline loops: CDR1 SGHRS, CDR2 YFSETQ. In DNA form, the CDR3 reads TGCGCCAGCAGCTTGGCCCGGGAGGGGGCTGGCTACACCTTC. Protein sequence: CASSLAREGAGYTF.

V and J are TRBV7-9 and TRBJ2-3; D unclear. The CDR3 totals 15 residues. Trimming cost V 5 bases and J 0 bases, with 12 bases left between them. Germline CDR1 is SEHNR and CDR2 is FQNEAQ (reference sequence). CDR3 in amino acids: CASSPGQTSTDTQYF. CDR3 bases: TGTGCCAGCAGCCCCGGTCAGACTAGCACAGATACGCAGTATTTT.

The rearrangement joins TRBV12-5 to TRBJ2-3, with TRBD1 matching over 10 bases. Germline CDR1 reads LGHNT; CDR2 reads FRNRAP. The CDR3 has 15 residues. V was pared by 6 bases and J by 3 bases, with 6 bases of the junction left unmatched. The CDR3 region is CASGPPGQGTDTQYF. DNA for the CDR3: TGTGCTAGTGGACCACCGGGACAGGGGACAGATACGCAGTATTTT. The full variable domain, with the rest looked up from reference TRBV12-5 and TRBJ2-3, is DARVTQTPRHKVTEMGQEVTMRCQPILGHNTVFWYRQTMMQGLELLAYFRNRAPLDDSGMPKDRFSAEMPDATLATLKIQPSEPRDSAVYFCASGPPGQGTDTQYFGPGTRLTVL.

In DNA, the CDR3 is TGTGCCAGTAGTATACAAGCGGGTTCCTACAATGAGCAGTTCTTC. It codes for CASSIQAGSYNEQFF. This rearrangement joins TRBV19 to TRBJ2-1; D is perhaps TRBD2 (6 bases). The CDR3 covers 15 residues. CDR1 LNHDA and CDR2 SQIVND come from the germline V gene (reference sequence). Trimming removed 2 bases at V and 1 base at J, with 9 bases between.

The chain employs TRBV10-3 and TRBJ2-3; 8 positions match TRBD2. The CDR3 sequence is 14 residues long. J was trimmed by 5 bases and V by 4 bases; bases with no gene match: 5. Germline CDR1 ENHRY, CDR2 SYGVKD. The CDR3 spells CAISGSGVGDTQYF. Written as DNA, the CDR3 is TGTGCCATCAGTGGTAGCGGGGTGGGAGATACGCAGTATTTT.

This clone was found a few times. J is TRBJ2-2 and V is TRBV11-2; 8 positions match TRBD1. V lost 2 bases to trimming and J lost 3 bases; unmatched junction nucleotides: 2. CDR1 and CDR2 (germline): SGHAT, FQNNGV. This CDR3 has 15 amino acids. In DNA form, the CDR3 reads TGTGCCAGCAGCTTACAGGGGGCGGACACCGGGGAGCTGTTTTTT. It specifies CASSLQGADTGELFF.

This clone appeared a single time. V is TRBV9 and J is TRBJ1-3; 8 bases line up with TRBD1. CDR3 length equals 15 residues. J was trimmed by 4 bases and V by 4 bases; bases with no gene match: 7. Looked up from germline, CDR1 is SGDLS and CDR2 is YYNGEE. The CDR3 coding sequence is TGTGCCAGCAGCCCCCGACAGGGGTCAGGAAACACCATATATTTT. It translates to CASSPRQGSGNTIYF.

The rearrangement joins TRBV7-3 to TRBJ2-2, with 7 bases fitting TRBD1. The CDR3 extends over 15 amino acids. After removal of 5 bases from V and 3 bases from J, the junction contained 6 bases not matched to a gene. Germline values: CDR1 SGHTA, CDR2 FQGTGA. In DNA form, the CDR3 reads TGTGCCAGCAGCCCCGGGCAGGGGGACACCGGGGAGCTGTTTTTT. It translates to CASSPGQGDTGELFF.

The J gene is TRBJ1-5, the V gene TRBV11-2; no clear D. CDR3 length: 14 residues. V shed 0 bases and J shed 4 bases, with 7 bases lying between them. Germline lookup yields CDR1 SGHAT and CDR2 FQNNGV. This chain's CDR3 is CASSLDRFNQPQHF. As DNA, the CDR3 is TGTGCCAGCAGCTTAGATAGATTTAATCAGCCCCAGCATTTT.

J is TRBJ2-7 and V is TRBV27; a weak D match, TRBD1 (5 bases). The V and J ends lost 2 bases and 7 bases respectively, with 18 bases between them. CDR3 length equals 15 residues. The V gene's germline CDR1 is MNHEY and CDR2 SMNVEV (reference sequence). This chain's CDR3 is CASSLLPGGPGEQYF. CDR3 nucleotides: TGTGCCAGCAGTTTACTACCTGGCGGTCCAGGGGAGCAGTACTTC.

The DNA of the CDR3 is TGTGCCAGCAGCCCCGGCAGGGTGGAGTATGGCTACACCTTC. This codes for CASSPGRVEYGYTF. This chain joins TRBV9 and TRBJ1-2; D is perhaps TRBD1 (5 bases). Germline V lookup: CDR1 SGDLS, CDR2 YYNGEE. This CDR3 is 14 amino acids long. With 4 bases removed from V and 5 bases from J, the gap between germline ends came to 15 bases.